The clone carrying this T cell receptor beta chain appeared many times. The antigen remains unidentified. The data belong to a study of T-cell memory formation after mild COVID-19. From germline, CDR1 is SGHTA and CDR2 FQGTGA. The CDR3 contains 13 residues. V lost 1 base, J lost 4 bases, and 7 bases lay in between. Study-wide findings and caveats: Clones that contracted from day 15 to 85 had balanced CD4/CD8; later expanders were CD4+ biased. Confirmation was lacking for SARS-CoV-2 specificity of second-wave clones that peaked on day 37.

TCRdb re-derived calls from the 5' RACE reads in MiXCR, one entry per CDR3 protein. Of hundreds of thousands of distinct CDR3 sequences in the sample, 16% are singletons; the top ten hold under 25%. The chain joins TRBV7-3 to TRBJ2-5, with D possibly TRBD2 on 5 matching bases. This sequence originates from a man younger than 35 who had mild COVID-19 (a few samples of this study predate the infection). Cell type and time point are not known. Sequencing was carried out using PBMCs or a T cell subset sorted from them (not recorded which). CDR3 sequence: CASSLSGRETQYF. The CDR3 nucleotides are TGTGCCAGCAGCTTAAGCGGGCGAGAGACCCAGTACTTC. The entire variable domain, with the rest obtained from reference TRBV7-3 and TRBJ2-5, is as follows: GAGVSQTPSNKVTEKGKYVELRCDPISGHTALYWYRQSLGQGPEFLIYFQGTGAADDSGLPNDRFFAVRPEGSVSTLKIQRTERGDSAVYLCASSLSGRETQYFGPGTRLLVL.